This T cell receptor beta chain was recovered during a study of T-cell reconstitution after alpha-beta-depleted transplantation in children. For TCRbeta, the library was prepared with unique molecular identifiers. Using its own MiXCR run on the PCR reads, TCRdb lists one record per CDR3 protein. The sample has 640,000 or so distinct CDR3 sequences, about 15% seen once. This clonotype was seen ten or more times. This CDR3 is built from 12 residues. V gave up 6 bases and J gave up 7 bases, with 7 bases separating them. V usage is TRBV12-3 or TRBV12-4 and J usage is TRBJ1-6; no reliable D call. The origin of this receptor is a human donor who donated a stem cell graft to a child with acute myeloid leukemia. The source material was PBMCs from the stem cell graft donor, sampled from the stem cell graft. The CDR3 region is CASSLRNSPLHF. CDR3 DNA: TGTGCCAGCAGCTTAAGGAATTCACCCCTCCACTTT.